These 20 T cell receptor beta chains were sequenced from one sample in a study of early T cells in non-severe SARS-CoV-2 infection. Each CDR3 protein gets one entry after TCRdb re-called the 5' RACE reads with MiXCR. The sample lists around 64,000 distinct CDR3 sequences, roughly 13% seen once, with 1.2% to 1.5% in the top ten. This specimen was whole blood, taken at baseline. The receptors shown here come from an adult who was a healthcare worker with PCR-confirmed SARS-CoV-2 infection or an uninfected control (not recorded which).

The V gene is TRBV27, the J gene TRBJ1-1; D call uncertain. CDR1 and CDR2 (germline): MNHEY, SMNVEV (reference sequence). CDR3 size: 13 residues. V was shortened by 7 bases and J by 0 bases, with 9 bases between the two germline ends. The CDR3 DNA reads TGTGCCAGCATGGGTTTAATGAACACTGAAGCTTTCTTT. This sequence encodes CASMGLMNTEAFF.

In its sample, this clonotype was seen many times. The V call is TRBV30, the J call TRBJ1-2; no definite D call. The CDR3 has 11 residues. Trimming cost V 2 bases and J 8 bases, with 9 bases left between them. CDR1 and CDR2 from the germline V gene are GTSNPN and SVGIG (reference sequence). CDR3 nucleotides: TGTGCCTGGAGTTGGGGTGAGGGCTACACCTTC. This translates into CAWSWGEGYTF.

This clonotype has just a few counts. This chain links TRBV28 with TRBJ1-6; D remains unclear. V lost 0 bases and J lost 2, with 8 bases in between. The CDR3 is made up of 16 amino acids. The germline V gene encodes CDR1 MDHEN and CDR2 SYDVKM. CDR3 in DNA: TGTGCCAGCAGTTTATGGGCGGAGGCCTATAATTCACCCCTCCACTTT. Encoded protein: CASSLWAEAYNSPLHF.

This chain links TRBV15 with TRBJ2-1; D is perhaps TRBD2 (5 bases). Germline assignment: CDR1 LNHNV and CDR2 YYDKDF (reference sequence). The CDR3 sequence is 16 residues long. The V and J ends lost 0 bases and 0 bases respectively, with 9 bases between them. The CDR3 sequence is CATSRDPGSSYNEQFF. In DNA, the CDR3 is TGTGCCACCAGCAGAGATCCGGGGAGCTCCTACAATGAGCAGTTCTTC.

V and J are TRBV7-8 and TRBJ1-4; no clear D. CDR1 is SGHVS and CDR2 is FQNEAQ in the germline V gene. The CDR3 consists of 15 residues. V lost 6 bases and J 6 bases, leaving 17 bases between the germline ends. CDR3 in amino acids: CASRPDRSHDEKLFF. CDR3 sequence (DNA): TGTGCCAGCAGGCCCGACCGGAGTCATGATGAAAAACTGTTTTTT.

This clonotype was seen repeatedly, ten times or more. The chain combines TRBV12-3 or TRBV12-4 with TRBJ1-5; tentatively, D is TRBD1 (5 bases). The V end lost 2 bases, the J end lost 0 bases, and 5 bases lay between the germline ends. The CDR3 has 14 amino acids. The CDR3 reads CASSLQGSNQPQHF. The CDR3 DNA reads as TGTGCCAGCAGTTTACAGGGTAGCAATCAGCCCCAGCATTTT.

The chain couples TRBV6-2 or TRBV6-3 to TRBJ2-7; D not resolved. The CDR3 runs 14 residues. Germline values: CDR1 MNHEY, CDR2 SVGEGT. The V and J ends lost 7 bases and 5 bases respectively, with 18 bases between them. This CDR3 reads CASKGLTDPHEQYF. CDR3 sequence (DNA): TGTGCCAGCAAAGGGTTAACAGACCCCCACGAGCAGTACTTC.

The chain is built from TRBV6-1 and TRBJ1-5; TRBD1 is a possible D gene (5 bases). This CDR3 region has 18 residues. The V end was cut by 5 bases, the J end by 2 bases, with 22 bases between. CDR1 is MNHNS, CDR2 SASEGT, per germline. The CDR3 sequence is CASSRGRDLLNGNQPQHF. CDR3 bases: TGTGCCAGCAGTAGGGGCAGGGACCTTTTAAACGGCAATCAGCCCCAGCATTTT.

CDR3 sequence: CASSPGRRGTYNEQFF. CDR3 in DNA: TGTGCCAGCAGTCCTGGGAGACGGGGCACCTACAATGAGCAGTTCTTC. The chain has TRBV12-3 or TRBV12-4 and TRBJ2-1; D tentatively reads TRBD1 or TRBD2 (5 bases each). V lost 5 bases to trimming and J lost 2 bases, with 16 bases between them. This CDR3 region has 16 residues.

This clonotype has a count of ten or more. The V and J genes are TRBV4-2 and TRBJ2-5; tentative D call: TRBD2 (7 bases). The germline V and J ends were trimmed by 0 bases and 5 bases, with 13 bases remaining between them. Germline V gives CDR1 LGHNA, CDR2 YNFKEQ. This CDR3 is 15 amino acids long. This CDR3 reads CASSQERGGAETQYF. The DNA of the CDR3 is TGTGCCAGCAGCCAAGAGCGAGGGGGGGCTGAGACCCAGTACTTC.

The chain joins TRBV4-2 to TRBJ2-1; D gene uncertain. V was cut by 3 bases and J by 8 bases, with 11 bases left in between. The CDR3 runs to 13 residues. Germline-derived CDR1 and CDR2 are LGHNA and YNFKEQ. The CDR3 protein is CASSQPGPDEQFF. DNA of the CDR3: TGTGCCAGCAGCCAGCCTGGACCTGATGAGCAGTTCTTC.

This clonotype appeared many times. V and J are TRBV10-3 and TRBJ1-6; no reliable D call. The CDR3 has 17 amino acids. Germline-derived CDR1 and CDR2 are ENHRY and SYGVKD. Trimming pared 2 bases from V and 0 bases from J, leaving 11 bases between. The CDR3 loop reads CAISERGTVSYNSPLHF. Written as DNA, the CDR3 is TGTGCCATCAGTGAGCGGGGTACGGTCTCCTATAATTCACCCCTCCACTTT.

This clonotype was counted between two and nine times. This chain's CDR3 is CASSLVTSRLYF. The DNA for the CDR3 is TGTGCCAGCAGCTTAGTGACTAGTAGATTGTATTTT. The genes are TRBV13 and TRBJ2-3; possibly TRBD2 for D (6 bases). This CDR3 spans 12 amino acids. CDR1 and CDR2 (germline): PRHDT, FYEKMQ (reference sequence). Trimming took 1 base from V and 14 from J, leaving 13 bases between them.

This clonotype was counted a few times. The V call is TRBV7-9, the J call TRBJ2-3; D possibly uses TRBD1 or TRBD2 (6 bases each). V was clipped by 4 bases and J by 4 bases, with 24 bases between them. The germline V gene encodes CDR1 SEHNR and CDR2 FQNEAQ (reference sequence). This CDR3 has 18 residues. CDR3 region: CASSSPIGGGGYPDTQYF. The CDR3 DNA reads TGTGCCAGCAGCTCCCCTATCGGTGGAGGGGGTTATCCAGATACGCAGTATTTT. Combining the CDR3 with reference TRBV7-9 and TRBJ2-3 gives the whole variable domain DTGVSQNPRHKITKRGQNVTFRCDPISEHNRLYWYRQTLGQGPEFLTYFQNEAQLEKSRLLSDRFSAERPKGSFSTLEIQRTEQGDSAMYLCASSSPIGGGGYPDTQYFGPGTRLTVL.

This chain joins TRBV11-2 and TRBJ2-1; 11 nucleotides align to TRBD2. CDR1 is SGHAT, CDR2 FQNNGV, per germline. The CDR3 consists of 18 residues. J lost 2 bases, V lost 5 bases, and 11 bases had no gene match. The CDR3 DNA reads TGTGCCAGCAGCCATAGCGGGAGGGCCCTTGGACCCTACAATGAGCAGTTCTTC. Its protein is CASSHSGRALGPYNEQFF.

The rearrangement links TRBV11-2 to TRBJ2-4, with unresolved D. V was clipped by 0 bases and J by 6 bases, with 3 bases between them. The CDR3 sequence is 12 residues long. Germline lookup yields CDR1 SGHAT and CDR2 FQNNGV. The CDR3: CASSLELNIQYF. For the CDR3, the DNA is TGTGCCAGCAGCTTAGAGTTAAACATTCAGTACTTC.

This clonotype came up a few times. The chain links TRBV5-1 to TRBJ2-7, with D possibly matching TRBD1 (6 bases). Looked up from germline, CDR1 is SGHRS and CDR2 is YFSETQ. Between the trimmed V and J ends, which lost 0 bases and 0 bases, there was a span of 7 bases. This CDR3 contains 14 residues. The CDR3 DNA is TGCGCCAGCAGCTTGGGACAGGCCTCCTACGAGCAGTACTTC. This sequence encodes CASSLGQASYEQYF.

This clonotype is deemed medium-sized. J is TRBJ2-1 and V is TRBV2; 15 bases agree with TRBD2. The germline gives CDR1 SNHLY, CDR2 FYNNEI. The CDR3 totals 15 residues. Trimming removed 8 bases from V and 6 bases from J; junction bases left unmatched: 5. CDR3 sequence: CASGLAGGPVNEQFF. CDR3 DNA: TGTGCCAGCGGACTAGCGGGAGGGCCGGTCAATGAGCAGTTCTTC.

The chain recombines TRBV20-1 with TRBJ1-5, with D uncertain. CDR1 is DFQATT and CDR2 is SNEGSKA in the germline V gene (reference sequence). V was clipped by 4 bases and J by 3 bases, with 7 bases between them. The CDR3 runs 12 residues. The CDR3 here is CSATPYNQPQHF. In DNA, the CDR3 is TGCAGTGCTACGCCTTACAATCAGCCCCAGCATTTT.

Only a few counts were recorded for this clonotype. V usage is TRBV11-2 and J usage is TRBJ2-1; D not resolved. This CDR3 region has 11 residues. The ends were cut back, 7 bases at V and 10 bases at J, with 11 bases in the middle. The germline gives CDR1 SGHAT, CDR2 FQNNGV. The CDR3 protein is CASTRLTEQFF. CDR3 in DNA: TGTGCCAGCACCCGCCTGACGGAGCAGTTCTTC.